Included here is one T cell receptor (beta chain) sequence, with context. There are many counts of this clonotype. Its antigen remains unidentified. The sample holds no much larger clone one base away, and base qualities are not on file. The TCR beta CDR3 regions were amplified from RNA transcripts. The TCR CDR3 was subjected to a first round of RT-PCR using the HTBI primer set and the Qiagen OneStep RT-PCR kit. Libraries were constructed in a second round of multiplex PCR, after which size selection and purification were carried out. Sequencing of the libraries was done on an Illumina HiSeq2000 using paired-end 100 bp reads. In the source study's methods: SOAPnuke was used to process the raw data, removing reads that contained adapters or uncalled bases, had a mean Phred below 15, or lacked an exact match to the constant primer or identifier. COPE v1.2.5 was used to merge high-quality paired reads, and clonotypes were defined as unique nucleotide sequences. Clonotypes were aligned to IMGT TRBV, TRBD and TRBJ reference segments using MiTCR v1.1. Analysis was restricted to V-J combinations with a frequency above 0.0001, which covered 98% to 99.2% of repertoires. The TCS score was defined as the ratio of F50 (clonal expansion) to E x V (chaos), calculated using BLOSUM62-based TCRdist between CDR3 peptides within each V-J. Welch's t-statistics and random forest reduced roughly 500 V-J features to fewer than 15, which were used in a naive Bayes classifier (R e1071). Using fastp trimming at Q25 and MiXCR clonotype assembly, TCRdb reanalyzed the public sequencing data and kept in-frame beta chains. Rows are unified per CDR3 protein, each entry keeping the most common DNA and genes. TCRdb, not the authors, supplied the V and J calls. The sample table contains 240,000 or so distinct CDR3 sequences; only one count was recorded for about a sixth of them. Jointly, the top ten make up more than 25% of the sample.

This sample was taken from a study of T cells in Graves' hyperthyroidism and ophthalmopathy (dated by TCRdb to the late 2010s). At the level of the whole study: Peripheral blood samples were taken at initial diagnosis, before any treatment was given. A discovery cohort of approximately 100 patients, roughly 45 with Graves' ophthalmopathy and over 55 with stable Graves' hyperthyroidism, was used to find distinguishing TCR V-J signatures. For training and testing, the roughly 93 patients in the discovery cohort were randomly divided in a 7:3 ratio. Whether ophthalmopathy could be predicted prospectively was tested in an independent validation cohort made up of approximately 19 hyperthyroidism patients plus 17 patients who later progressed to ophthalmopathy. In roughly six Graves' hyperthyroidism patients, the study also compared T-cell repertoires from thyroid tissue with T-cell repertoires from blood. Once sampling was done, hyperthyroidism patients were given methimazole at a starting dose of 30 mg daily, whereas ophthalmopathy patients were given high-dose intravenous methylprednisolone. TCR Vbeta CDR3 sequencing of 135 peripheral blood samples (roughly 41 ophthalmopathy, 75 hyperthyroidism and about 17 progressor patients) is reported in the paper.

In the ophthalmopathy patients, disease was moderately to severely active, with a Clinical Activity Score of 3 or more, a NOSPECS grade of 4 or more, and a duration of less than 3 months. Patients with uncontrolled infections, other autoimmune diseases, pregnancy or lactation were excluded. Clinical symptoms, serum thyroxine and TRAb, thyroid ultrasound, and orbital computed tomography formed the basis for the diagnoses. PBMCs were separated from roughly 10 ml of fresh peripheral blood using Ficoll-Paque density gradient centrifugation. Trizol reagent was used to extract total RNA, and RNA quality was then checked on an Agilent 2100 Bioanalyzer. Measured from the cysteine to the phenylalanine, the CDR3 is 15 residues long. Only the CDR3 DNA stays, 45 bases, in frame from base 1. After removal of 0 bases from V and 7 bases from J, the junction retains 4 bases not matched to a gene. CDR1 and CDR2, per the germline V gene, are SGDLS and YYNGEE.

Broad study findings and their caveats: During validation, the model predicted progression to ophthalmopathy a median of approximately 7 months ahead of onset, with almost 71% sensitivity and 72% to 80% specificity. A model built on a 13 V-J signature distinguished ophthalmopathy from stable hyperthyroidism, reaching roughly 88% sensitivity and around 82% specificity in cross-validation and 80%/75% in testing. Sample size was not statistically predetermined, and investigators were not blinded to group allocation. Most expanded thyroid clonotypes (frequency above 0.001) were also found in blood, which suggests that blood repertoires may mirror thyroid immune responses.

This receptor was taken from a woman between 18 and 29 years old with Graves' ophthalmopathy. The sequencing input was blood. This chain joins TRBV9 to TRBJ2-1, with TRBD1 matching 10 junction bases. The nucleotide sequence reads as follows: TGTGCCAGCAGCGTAGCGGACAGGGGGTGGAATGAGCAGTTCTTC. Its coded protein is CASSVADRGWNEQFF. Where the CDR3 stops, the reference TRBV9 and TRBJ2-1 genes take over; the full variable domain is DSGVTQTPKHLITATGQRVTLRCSPRSGDLSVYWYQQSLDQGLQFLIQYYNGEERAKGNILERFSAQQFPDLHSELNLSSLELGDSALYFCASSVADRGWNEQFFGPGTRLTVL.